This T cell receptor (beta chain) was observed in a study of blood T cells in healthy people across ages. Germline values: CDR1 SGDLS, CDR2 YYNGEE. Trimming shortened V by 3 bases and J by 7 bases, and 16 bases separated the two germline ends. This CDR3 is 15 amino acids long. With a J-beta primer mix and a sample-barcoded 5' primer, a second PCR ran roughly 6 to 12 cycles. TCRdb re-derived calls from the 5' RACE reads in MiXCR, one entry per CDR3 protein. The sample shows some 1.5 million distinct CDR3 sequences, 28% of them seen only once. The sequenced sample was blood. The clonotype was recovered from a woman aged 25 to 45 in good health. The rearrangement uses TRBV9 and TRBJ2-2, with a tentative D call TRBD2 (6 bases). CDR3 nucleotide sequence: TGTGCCAGCAGCGCGCCCGGGACTGGCAGCGGGGAGCTGTTTTTT. Its translation is CASSAPGTGSGELFF.